This TCR beta chain was observed in a study of identical twins. TCRdb re-called the 5' RACE reads through MiXCR, storing one row per CDR3 protein. Altogether 400,000 to 650,000 distinct CDR3 sequences are present, 22% being singletons, with the ten largest covering 0.8% to 1%. This clonotype was seen a handful of times. These data were also reused for a study on T cells expressing NK-cell markers.

The receptor's source is a woman aged 18 to 35 in good health. What was sequenced was CD4+ T cells sorted from blood.

The chain's CDR3 is CASSPGYEAFF. The CDR3 region has the DNA TGTGCCAGCAGTCCGGGCTATGAAGCTTTCTTT. The chain recombines TRBV6-5 with TRBJ1-1; no definite D call. CDR3 size: 11 residues. Germline CDR1 is MNHEY and CDR2 is SVGAGI. The V gene lost 5 bases and the J gene lost 7 bases, with 8 bases spanning the gap.